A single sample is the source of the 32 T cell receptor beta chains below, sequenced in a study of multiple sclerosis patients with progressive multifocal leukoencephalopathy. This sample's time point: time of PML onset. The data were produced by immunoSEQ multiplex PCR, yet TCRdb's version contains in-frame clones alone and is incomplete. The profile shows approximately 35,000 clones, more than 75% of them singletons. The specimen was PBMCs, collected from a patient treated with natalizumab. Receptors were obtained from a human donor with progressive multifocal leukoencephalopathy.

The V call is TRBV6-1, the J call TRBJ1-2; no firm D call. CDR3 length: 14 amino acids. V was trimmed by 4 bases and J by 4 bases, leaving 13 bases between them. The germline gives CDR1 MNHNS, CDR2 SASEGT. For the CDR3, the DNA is TGTGCCAGCAGTGGGAGGCCCGTCACCTATGGCTACACCTTC. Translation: CASSGRPVTYGYTF.

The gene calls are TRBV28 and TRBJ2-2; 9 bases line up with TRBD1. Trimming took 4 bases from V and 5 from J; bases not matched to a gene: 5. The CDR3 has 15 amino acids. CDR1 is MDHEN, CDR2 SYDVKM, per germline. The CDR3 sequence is CASSSQGAGTGELFF. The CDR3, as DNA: TGTGCCAGCAGTTCACAGGGGGCGGGAACCGGGGAGCTGTTTTTT.

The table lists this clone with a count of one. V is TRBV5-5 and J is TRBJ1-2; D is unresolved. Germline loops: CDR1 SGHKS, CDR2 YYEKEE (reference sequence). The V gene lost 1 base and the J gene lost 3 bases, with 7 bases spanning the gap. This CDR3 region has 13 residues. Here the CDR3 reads CASSLRQDYGYTF. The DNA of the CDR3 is TGTGCCAGCAGCTTGAGGCAGGACTATGGCTACACCTTC.

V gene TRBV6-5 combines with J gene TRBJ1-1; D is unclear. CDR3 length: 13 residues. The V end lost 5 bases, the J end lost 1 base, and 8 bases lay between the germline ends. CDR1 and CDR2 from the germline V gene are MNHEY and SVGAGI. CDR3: CASSKTRNTEAFF. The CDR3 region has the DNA TGTGCCAGCAGTAAAACGAGGAACACTGAAGCTTTCTTT.

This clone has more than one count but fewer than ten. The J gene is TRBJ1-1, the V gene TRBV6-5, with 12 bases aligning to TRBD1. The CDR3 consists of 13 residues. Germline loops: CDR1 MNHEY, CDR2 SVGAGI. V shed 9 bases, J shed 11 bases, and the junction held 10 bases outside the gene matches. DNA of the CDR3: TGTGCCAGTGCCGGGACAGGGGGCCGGTCGGCTTTCTTT. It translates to CASAGTGGRSAFF.

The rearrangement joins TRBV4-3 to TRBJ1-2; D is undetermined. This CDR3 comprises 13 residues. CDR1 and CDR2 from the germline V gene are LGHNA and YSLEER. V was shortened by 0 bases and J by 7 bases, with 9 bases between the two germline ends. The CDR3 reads CASSQEAGGGYTF. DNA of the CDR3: TGCGCCAGCAGCCAAGAAGCAGGCGGTGGCTACACCTTC.

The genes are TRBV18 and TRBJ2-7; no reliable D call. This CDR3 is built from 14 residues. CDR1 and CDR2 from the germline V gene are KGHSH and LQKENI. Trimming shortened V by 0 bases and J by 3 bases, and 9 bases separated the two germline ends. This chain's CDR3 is CASSPPYERYEQYF. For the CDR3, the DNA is TGTGCCAGCTCACCACCCTACGAACGCTACGAGCAGTACTTC. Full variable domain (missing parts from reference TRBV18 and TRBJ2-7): NAGVMQNPRHLVRRRGQEARLRCSPMKGHSHVYWYRQLPEEGLKFMVYLQKENIIDESGMPKERFSAEFPKEGPSILRIQQVVRGDSAAYFCASSPPYERYEQYFGPGTRLTVT.

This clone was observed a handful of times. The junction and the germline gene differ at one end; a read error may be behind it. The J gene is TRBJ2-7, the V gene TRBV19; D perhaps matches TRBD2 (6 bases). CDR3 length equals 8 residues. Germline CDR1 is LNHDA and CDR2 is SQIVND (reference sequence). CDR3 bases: TGTGCCAGTAAGGCGGGGACTTTC. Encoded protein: CASKAGTF.

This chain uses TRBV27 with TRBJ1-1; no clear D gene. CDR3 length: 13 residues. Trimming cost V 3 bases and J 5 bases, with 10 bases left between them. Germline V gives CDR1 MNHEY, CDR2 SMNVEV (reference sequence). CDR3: CASSFSQGTEAFF. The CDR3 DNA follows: TGTGCCAGCAGTTTTTCTCAAGGGACTGAAGCTTTCTTT.

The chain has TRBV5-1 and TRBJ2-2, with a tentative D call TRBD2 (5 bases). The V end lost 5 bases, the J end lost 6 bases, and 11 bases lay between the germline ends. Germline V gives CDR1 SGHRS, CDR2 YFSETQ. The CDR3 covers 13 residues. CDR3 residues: CASSHGVPGELFF. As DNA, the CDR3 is TGCGCCAGCAGTCACGGGGTTCCCGGGGAGCTGTTTTTT.

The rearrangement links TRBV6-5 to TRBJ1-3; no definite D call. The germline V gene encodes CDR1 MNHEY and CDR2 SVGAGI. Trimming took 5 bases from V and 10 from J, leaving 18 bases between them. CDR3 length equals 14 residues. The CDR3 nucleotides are TGTGCCAGCAGTGACTTGGCAGGTCAAGGGACCATATATTTT. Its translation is CASSDLAGQGTIYF.

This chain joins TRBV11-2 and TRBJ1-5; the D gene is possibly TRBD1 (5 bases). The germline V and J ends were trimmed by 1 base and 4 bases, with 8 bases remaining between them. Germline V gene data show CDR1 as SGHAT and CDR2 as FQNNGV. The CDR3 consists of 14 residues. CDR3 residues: CASSLVGGNQPQHF. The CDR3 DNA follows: TGTGCCAGCAGCTTAGTGGGGGGGAATCAGCCCCAGCATTTT.

CDR3 region: CASSLRAGTDTEAFF. The CDR3 DNA follows: TGTGCCAGCAGCCTGAGGGCAGGGACGGACACTGAAGCTTTCTTT. The V and J genes are TRBV5-4 and TRBJ1-1; possibly TRBD1 for D (5 bases). CDR1 is SGHNT, CDR2 YYREEE, per germline (reference sequence). Trimming left V 4 bases short and J 3 bases short, with 16 bases between. There are 15 residues in the CDR3.

The CDR3 protein is CASRRLGLDYNEQFF. The CDR3 DNA sequence: TGTGCCAGCAGGCGGCTGGGACTAGACTACAATGAGCAGTTCTTC. The genes are TRBV27 and TRBJ2-1, with 8 bases matching TRBD2. This CDR3 has 15 amino acids. Germline loops: CDR1 MNHEY, CDR2 SMNVEV (reference sequence). With 6 bases clipped from V and 3 bases from J, the junction kept 7 bases outside the gene matches.

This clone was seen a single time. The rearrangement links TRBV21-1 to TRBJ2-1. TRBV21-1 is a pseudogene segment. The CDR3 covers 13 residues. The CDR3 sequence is CARVGNSYNEQFF. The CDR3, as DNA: TGTGCGAGAGTAGGGAACTCCTACAATGAGCAGTTCTTC.

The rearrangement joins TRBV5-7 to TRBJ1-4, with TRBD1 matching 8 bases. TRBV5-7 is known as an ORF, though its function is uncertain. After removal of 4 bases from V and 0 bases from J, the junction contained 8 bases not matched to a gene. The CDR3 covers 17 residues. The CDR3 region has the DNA TGTGCCAGCAGCGGGACAGGAGACACGGCAACTAATGAAAAACTGTTTTTT. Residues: CASSGTGDTATNEKLFF.

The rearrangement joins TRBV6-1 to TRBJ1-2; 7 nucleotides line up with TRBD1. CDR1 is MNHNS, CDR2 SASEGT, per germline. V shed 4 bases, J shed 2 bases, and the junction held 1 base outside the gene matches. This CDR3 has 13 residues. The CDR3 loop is CASSVDRNYGYTF. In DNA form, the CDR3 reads TGTGCCAGCAGTGTGGACAGGAACTATGGCTACACCTTC.

Here the CDR3 reads CASSIRDRGYTEAFF. CDR3 DNA: TGTGCCAGCAGTATCCGGGACAGGGGTTATACTGAAGCTTTCTTT. This sequence joins TRBV28 and TRBJ1-1, with 10 bases aligning to TRBD1. Germline loops: CDR1 MDHEN, CDR2 SYDVKM. V lost 5 bases to trimming and J lost 5 bases; unmatched junction nucleotides: 8. CDR3 length: 15 amino acids. Supplemented by reference TRBV28 and TRBJ1-1, the full variable domain reads DVKVTQSSRYLVKRTGEKVFLECVQDMDHENMFWYRQDPGLGLRLIYFSYDVKMKEKGDIPEGYSVSREKKERFSLILESASTNQTSMYLCASSIRDRGYTEAFFGQGTRLTVV.

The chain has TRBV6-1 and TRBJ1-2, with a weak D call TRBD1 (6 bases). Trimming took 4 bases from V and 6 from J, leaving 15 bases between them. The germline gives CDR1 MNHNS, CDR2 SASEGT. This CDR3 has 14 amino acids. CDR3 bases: TGTGCCAGCAGTGGAACCCGAGGGGGAAATGGCTACACCTTC. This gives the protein CASSGTRGGNGYTF.

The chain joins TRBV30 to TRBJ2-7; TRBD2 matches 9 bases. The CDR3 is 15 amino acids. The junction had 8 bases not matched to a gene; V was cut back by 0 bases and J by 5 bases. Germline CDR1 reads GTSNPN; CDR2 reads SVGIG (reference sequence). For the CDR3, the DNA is TGTGCCTGGAGTGTAGGACTAGCGAAGGTGGACGAGCAGTACTTC. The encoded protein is CAWSVGLAKVDEQYF.

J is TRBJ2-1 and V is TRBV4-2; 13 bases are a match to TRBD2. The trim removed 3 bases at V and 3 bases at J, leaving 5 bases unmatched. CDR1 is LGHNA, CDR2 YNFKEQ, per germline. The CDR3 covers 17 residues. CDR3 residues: CASSQPTSGRVYNEQFF. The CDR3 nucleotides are TGTGCCAGCAGCCAGCCCACTAGCGGGAGGGTCTACAATGAGCAGTTCTTC.

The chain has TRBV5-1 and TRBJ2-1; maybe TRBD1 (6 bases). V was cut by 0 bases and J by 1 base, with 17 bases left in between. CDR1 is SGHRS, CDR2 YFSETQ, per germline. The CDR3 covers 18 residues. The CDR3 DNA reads TGCGCCAGCAGCTTGGTAGTCGCTACAGGGATGTCCTACAATGAGCAGTTCTTC. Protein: CASSLVVATGMSYNEQFF.

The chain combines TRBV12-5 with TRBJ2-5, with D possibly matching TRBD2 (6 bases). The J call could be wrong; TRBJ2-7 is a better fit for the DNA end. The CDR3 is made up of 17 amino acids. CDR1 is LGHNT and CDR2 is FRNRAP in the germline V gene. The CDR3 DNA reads TGTGCTAGTGGTTTGGTACGGGAGCCTAGCGAAGTCTACGAGCAGTACTTC. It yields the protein CASGLVREPSEVYEQYF.

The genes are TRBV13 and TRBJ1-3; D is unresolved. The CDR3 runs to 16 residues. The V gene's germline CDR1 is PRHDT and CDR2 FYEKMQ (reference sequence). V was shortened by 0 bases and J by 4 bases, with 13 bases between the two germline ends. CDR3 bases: TGTGCCAGCAGCTTAGGCCTTTCGGGTCTGGGAAACACCATATATTTT. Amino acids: CASSLGLSGLGNTIYF.

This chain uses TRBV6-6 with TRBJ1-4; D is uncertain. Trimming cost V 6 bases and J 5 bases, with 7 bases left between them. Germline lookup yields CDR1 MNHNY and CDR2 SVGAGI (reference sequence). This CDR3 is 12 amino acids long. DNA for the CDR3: TGTGCCAGCAGCACTATGAATGAAAAACTGTTTTTT. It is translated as CASSTMNEKLFF.

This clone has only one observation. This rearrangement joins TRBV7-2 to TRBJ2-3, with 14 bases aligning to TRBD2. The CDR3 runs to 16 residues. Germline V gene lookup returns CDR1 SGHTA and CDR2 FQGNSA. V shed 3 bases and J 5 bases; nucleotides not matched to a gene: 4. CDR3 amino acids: CASSLTSGRAGDTQYF. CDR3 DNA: TGTGCCAGCAGCTTGACTAGCGGGAGGGCCGGAGATACGCAGTATTTT.

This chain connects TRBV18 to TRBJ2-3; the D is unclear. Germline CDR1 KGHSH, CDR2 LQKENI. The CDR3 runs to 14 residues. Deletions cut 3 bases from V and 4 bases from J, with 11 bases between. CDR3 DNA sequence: TGTGCCAGCTCACCCCGGCCAAGTTCAGATACGCAGTATTTT. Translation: CASSPRPSSDTQYF.

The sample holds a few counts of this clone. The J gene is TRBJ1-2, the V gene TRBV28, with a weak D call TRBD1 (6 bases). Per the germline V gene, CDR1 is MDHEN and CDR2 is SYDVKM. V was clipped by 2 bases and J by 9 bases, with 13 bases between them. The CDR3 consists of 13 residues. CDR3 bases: TGTGCCAGCAGTTTAGCGGGGGCGTTGAGCTACACCTTC. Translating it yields CASSLAGALSYTF.

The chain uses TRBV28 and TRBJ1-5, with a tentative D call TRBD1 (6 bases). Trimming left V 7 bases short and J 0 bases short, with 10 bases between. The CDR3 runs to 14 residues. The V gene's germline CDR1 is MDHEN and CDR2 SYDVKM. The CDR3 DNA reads TGTGCCAGCAAGAAAGGGGGTAGCAATCAGCCCCAGCATTTT. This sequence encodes CASKKGGSNQPQHF.

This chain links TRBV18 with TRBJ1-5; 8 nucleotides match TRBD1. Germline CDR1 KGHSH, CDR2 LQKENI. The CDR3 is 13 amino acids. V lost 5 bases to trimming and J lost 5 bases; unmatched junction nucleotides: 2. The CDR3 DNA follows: TGTGCCAGCTCATCGACAGGGGATCAGCCCCAGCATTTT. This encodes CASSSTGDQPQHF.

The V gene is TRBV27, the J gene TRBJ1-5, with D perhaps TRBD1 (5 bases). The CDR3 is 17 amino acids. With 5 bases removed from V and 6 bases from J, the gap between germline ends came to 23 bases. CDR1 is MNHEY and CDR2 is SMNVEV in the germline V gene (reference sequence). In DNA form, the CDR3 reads TGTGCCAGCAGTCCCGCCCGGGACTCCTCCGAAAGTCAGCCCCAGCATTTT. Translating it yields CASSPARDSSESQPQHF.

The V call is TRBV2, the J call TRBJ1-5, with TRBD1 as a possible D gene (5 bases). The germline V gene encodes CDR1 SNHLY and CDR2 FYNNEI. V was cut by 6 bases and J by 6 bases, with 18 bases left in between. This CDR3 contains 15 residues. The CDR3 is CASRSGKGQGQPQHF. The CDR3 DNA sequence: TGTGCCAGCAGGTCGGGGAAGGGGCAAGGTCAGCCCCAGCATTTT.